The rows below give T cell receptor beta chains drawn from one sample of a study of blood T cells in healthy people across ages. TCRdb processed the 5' RACE reads anew with MiXCR; each CDR3 protein has one entry. The sample yields some 940,000 distinct CDR3 sequences, 25% to 35% seen once. A further study also used this sample, focusing on T cells of mothers and their children.

Sequenced input: blood. These TCRs come from a woman aged 40 to 50 in good health. Each CDR3 is given with its conserved first and last residue. Each record gives: V gene, J gene, clone size, D gene, CDR3 protein, CDR3 DNA. A D gene is named only where the DNA matches it firmly. Some rows mark clone size as missing; the rest say once, few, many or name a class of expanded clone.

TRBV10-3	TRBJ2-7	.	TRBD1	CAISEEGQCYEQYF	TGTGCCATCAGTGAGGAGGGACAGTGTTACGAGCAGTACTTC
TRBV5-1	TRBJ1-2	.	TRBD1	CASSLGDREYGYTF	TGCGCCAGCAGCTTGGGGGACAGGGAATATGGCTACACCTTC
TRBV7-2	TRBJ2-5	few	.	CASSSGGGIQETQYF	TGTGCCAGCAGCTCTGGCGGCGGAATCCAAGAGACCCAGTACTTC
TRBV20-1	TRBJ1-2	few	.	CSARGDRSNYGYTF	TGCAGTGCTAGAGGCGACAGGAGCAACTATGGCTACACCTTC
TRBV5-1	TRBJ2-7	.	.	CASSRRTVGEQYF	TGCGCCAGCAGCAGAAGGACAGTGGGCGAGCAGTACTTC
TRBV6-5	TRBJ1-2	few	.	CASSQTNWGYTF	TGTGCCAGCAGCCAGACTAACTGGGGCTACACCTTC
TRBV2	TRBJ1-2	once	TRBD1	CASGVSQGARGYTF	TGTGCCAGCGGAGTATCACAGGGGGCTCGTGGCTACACCTTC
TRBV11-2	TRBJ2-2	few	.	CASRQGIVLANGELFF	TGTGCCAGCAGACAAGGGATAGTACTAGCTAACGGGGAGCTGTTTTTT
TRBV3-1	TRBJ2-5	many	.	CASSLRGKETQYF	TGTGCCAGCAGCCTCCGGGGAAAAGAGACCCAGTACTTC
TRBV5-6	TRBJ2-5	.	.	CASSLVGRDQETQYF	TGTGCCAGCAGCTTGGTTGGAAGGGACCAAGAGACCCAGTACTTC
TRBV5-1	TRBJ2-6	.	.	CASSLFGQGSGANVLTF	TGCGCCAGCAGCTTATTTGGTCAGGGTTCCGGGGCCAACGTCCTGACTTTC
TRBV10-3	TRBJ2-1	.	TRBD1	CAISELTGAGNEQFF	TGTGCCATCAGTGAGTTAACAGGGGCGGGCAATGAGCAGTTCTTC
TRBV18	TRBJ1-5	few	.	CASSPDQGNQPQHF	TGTGCCAGCTCACCAGATCAGGGGAATCAGCCCCAGCATTTT
TRBV12-3/TRBV12-4	TRBJ2-2	few	.	CASTLGLYTGELFF	TGTGCCAGCACCCTGGGCCTCTACACCGGGGAGCTGTTTTTT
TRBV12-3/TRBV12-4	TRBJ1-4	.	TRBD1	CASTGQGPNEKLFF	TGTGCCAGCACCGGACAGGGGCCTAATGAAAAACTGTTTTTT
TRBV12-3/TRBV12-4	TRBJ2-7	.	.	CASYGGGLYF	TGTGCCAGCTATGGGGGGGGCTTGTACTTC
TRBV27	TRBJ2-5	.	.	CASSLYSRVETQYF	TGTGCCAGCAGTTTATATTCCCGCGTGGAGACCCAGTACTTC
TRBV2	TRBJ1-4	few	.	CASRDYYNPNEKLFF	TGTGCCAGCAGGGATTACTACAACCCGAATGAAAAACTGTTTTTT
TRBV20-1	TRBJ2-4	few	TRBD2	CSAKSSGLAGGLGDIQYF	TGCAGTGCGAAATCGTCTGGGCTAGCGGGGGGCCTTGGGGACATTCAGTACTTC
TRBV7-9	TRBJ2-7	.	TRBD1	CASSPWTGSMSYEQYF	TGTGCCAGCAGCCCCTGGACAGGGAGTATGTCCTACGAGCAGTACTTC
TRBV7-6	TRBJ2-5	many	TRBD2	CASSGRAETQYF	TGTGCCAGCAGCGGGAGGGCCGAGACCCAGTACTTC
TRBV5-1	TRBJ2-3	.	TRBD2	CASSPPSGASTDAQYF	TGCGCCAGCTCCCCCCCTAGCGGGGCAAGCACAGATGCGCAGTATTTT
TRBV19	TRBJ1-2	.	TRBD1	CASRGQGQYPNYGYTF	TGTGCCAGTAGAGGACAGGGCCAATACCCTAACTATGGCTACACCTTC
TRBV7-2	TRBJ2-1	many	TRBD2	CASSLEVVWGGSEQFF	TGTGCCAGCAGCTTAGAAGTTGTTTGGGGGGGGTCAGAGCAGTTCTTC
TRBV2	TRBJ2-1	many	TRBD1	CASSDGTGSYNEQFF	TGTGCCAGCAGTGACGGGACAGGCTCCTACAATGAGCAGTTCTTC
TRBV5-1	TRBJ2-3	.	TRBD2	CASSVSGDSTDTQYF	TGCGCCAGCAGCGTTAGCGGGGACAGCACAGATACGCAGTATTTT
TRBV12-3/TRBV12-4	TRBJ1-1	many	.	CASSLDTMNTEAFF	TGTGCCAGCAGTTTGGATACGATGAACACTGAAGCTTTCTTT
TRBV28	TRBJ2-3	.	.	CASSARDNTDTQYF	TGTGCCAGCAGCGCCCGGGACAACACAGATACGCAGTATTTT
TRBV28	TRBJ1-5	.	.	CASARGGQPQHF	TGTGCCAGCGCGAGGGGGGGTCAGCCCCAGCATTTT
TRBV7-2	TRBJ2-5	few	.	CASSRRGPGLVRETQYF	TGTGCCAGCAGCCGTAGGGGCCCGGGGCTAGTGAGAGAGACCCAGTACTTC
TRBV10-3	TRBJ2-7	many	.	CAISDLAYEQYF	TGTGCCATCAGTGACTTAGCCTACGAGCAGTACTTC
TRBV20-1	TRBJ2-7	.	TRBD1	CSARDQGDRGDEQYF	TGCAGTGCTAGAGATCAAGGGGACAGGGGCGACGAGCAGTACTTC
TRBV7-9	TRBJ2-4	.	.	CASSQMNEQYF	TGTGCCAGCAGCCAAATGAATGAGCAGTACTTC
TRBV6-6	TRBJ1-2	.	.	CASSYLGGYSYTF	TGTGCCAGCAGTTACCTGGGAGGCTATAGCTACACCTTC
TRBV7-2	TRBJ2-1	.	.	CASSLQGPIGNEQFF	TGTGCCAGCAGCTTACAGGGCCCGATCGGGAATGAGCAGTTCTTC
TRBV30	TRBJ1-5	.	TRBD1	CACLPKGQGVYSNQPQHF	TGTGCCTGCCTACCAAAGGGACAGGGGGTCTATAGCAATCAGCCCCAGCATTTT
TRBV6-5	TRBJ2-7	few	.	CASSYRQGYEQYF	TGTGCCAGCAGTTACCGGCAGGGATACGAGCAGTACTTC
TRBV20-1	TRBJ1-1	few	.	CSANRASGTEAFF	TGCAGTGCTAACAGGGCGTCGGGCACTGAAGCTTTCTTT
TRBV7-3	TRBJ2-3	many	TRBD2	CASSPGLAGGSTQYF	TGTGCCAGCAGCCCGGGACTAGCGGGGGGTTCGACGCAGTATTTT
TRBV6-5	TRBJ1-2	.	.	CASSYSLGRDYGYTF	TGTGCCAGCAGTTACTCTTTGGGCAGAGACTATGGCTACACCTTC
TRBV27	TRBJ2-1	few	.	CASSLWGGANEQFF	TGTGCCAGCAGTTTATGGGGGGGGGCGAATGAGCAGTTCTTC
TRBV12-3/TRBV12-4	TRBJ2-1	few	.	CASSLRQNEQFF	TGTGCCAGCAGTTTAAGACAAAATGAGCAGTTCTTC
TRBV12-3/TRBV12-4	TRBJ2-7	.	TRBD1	CASSWGDRAKTTYEQYF	TGTGCCAGCAGTTGGGGCGACAGGGCCAAAACGACTTACGAGCAGTACTTC
TRBV5-1	TRBJ2-7	.	TRBD2	CASSASGSSYNEQYF	TGCGCCAGCAGCGCTAGCGGGAGCTCCTACAATGAGCAGTACTTC
TRBV30	TRBJ1-4	many	TRBD1	CAWSQKGRGLKNEKLFF	TGTGCCTGGAGTCAGAAGGGCAGGGGGCTGAAGAATGAAAAACTGTTTTTT
TRBV6-5	TRBJ1-4	.	TRBD1	CASTNRGPNEKLFF	TGTGCCAGCACCAACAGGGGACCGAATGAAAAACTGTTTTTT
TRBV28	TRBJ2-4	many	.	CASSTLGMTAKNIQYF	TGTGCCAGCAGTACTCTGGGGATGACGGCCAAAAACATTCAGTACTTC
TRBV5-1	TRBJ2-1	.	TRBD2	CASSPIPLAGFNERFF	TGCGCCAGCAGCCCTATTCCACTAGCGGGGTTTAATGAGCGGTTCTTC
TRBV7-8	TRBJ2-5	many	TRBD2	CASSPLRLAGAKETQYF	TGTGCCAGCAGCCCCCTCAGACTAGCGGGGGCAAAAGAGACCCAGTACTTC
TRBV20-1	TRBJ2-7	many	TRBD1	CSAREPGQGSQYF	TGCAGTGCTAGGGAGCCGGGACAGGGGTCGCAGTACTTC
TRBV20-1	TRBJ2-6	few	.	CSARDPAGRGDVLTF	TGCAGTGCTAGAGATCCGGCAGGAAGGGGTGACGTCCTGACTTTC
TRBV7-2	TRBJ2-7	.	TRBD1	CASSPRQGYSYEQYF	TGTGCCAGCAGCCCTAGACAGGGGTACTCCTACGAGCAGTACTTC
TRBV20-1	TRBJ1-2	.	.	CSARDITRQRDYYGYTF	TGCAGTGCTAGAGATATTACGCGGCAAAGGGATTACTATGGCTACACCTTC